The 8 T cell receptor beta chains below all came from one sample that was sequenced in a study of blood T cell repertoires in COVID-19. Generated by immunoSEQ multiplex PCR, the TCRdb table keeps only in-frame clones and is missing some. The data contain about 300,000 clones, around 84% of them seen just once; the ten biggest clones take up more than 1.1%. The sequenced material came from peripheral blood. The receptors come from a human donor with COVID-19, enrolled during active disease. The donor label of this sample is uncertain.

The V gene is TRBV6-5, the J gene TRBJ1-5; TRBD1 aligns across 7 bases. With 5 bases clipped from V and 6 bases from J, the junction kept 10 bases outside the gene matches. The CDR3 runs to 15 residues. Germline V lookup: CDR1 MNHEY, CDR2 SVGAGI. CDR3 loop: CASSQQGNEGQPQHF. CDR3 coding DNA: TGTGCCAGCAGTCAACAGGGGAACGAAGGTCAGCCCCAGCATTTT.

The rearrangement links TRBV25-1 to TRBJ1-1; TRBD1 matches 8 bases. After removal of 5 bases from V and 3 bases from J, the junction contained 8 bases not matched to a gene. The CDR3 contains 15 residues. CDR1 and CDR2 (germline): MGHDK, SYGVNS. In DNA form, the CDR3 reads TGTGCCAGCAGTCCCCACAGGGGGAAGGACACTGAAGCTTTCTTT. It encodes CASSPHRGKDTEAFF. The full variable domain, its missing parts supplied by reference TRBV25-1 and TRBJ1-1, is EADIYQTPRYLVIGTGKKITLECSQTMGHDKMYWYQQDPGMELHLIHYSYGVNSTEKGDLSSESTVSRIRTEHFPLTLESARPSHTSQYLCASSPHRGKDTEAFFGQGTRLTVV.

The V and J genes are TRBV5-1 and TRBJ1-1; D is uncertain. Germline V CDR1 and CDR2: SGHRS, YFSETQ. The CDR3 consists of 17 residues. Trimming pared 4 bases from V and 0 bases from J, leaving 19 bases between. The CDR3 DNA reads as TGCGCCAGCAGCCGGACTACTCCTTTGGGAATGAACACTGAAGCTTTCTTT. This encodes CASSRTTPLGMNTEAFF.

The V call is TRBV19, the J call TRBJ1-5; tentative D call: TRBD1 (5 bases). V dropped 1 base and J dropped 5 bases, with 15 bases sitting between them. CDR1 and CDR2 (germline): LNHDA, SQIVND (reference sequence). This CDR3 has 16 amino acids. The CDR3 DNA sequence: TGTGCCAGTAGTATAGCCGGGGGAATTAAATATCAGCCCCAGCATTTT. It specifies CASSIAGGIKYQPQHF.

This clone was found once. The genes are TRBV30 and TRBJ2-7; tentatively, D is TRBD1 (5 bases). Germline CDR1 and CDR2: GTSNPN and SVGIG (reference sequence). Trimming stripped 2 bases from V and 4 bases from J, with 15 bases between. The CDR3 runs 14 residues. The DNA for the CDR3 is TGTGCCTGGAGTCAGGGCAGCCTAGGATACGAGCAGTACTTC. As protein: CAWSQGSLGYEQYF. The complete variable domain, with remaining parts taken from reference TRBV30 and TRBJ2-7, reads SQTIHQWPATLVQPVGSPLSLECTVEGTSNPNLYWYRQAAGRGLQLLFYSVGIGQISSEVPQNLSASRPQDRQFILSSKKLLLSDSGFYLCAWSQGSLGYEQYFGPGTRLTVT.

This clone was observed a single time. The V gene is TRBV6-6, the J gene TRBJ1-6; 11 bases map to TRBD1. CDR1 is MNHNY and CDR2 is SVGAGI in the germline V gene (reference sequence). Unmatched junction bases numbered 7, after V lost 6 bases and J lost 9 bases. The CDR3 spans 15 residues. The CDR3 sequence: CASRLSGTGGSPLHF. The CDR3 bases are TGTGCCAGCAGACTCTCGGGGACAGGGGGTTCACCCCTCCACTTT.

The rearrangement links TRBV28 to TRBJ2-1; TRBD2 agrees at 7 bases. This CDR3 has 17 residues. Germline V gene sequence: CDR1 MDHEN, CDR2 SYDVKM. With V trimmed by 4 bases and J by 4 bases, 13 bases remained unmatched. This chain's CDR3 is CASSSPHPSGGYNEQFF. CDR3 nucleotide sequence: TGTGCCAGCAGTTCCCCCCACCCTAGCGGCGGTTACAATGAGCAGTTCTTC.

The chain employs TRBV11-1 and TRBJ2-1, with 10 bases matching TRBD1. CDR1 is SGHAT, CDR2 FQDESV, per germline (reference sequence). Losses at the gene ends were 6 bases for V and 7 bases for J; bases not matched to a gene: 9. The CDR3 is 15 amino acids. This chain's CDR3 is CASSSSGQGLNEQFF. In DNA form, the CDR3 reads TGTGCCAGCAGTTCCTCGGGACAGGGGTTAAATGAGCAGTTCTTC.